Listed here are 10 T cell receptor beta chains from one sample, sequenced in a study of beta chain features in type 1 diabetes. Points from the study as a whole: Within each of all four CD4+ subsets, Type 1 diabetes patients had TCRB CDR3s that were moderately but significantly shorter.

The authors reverse transcribed all of the isolated RNA, so sequencing captured expressed TCRB transcripts. TCRdb keeps only in-frame clones here, not all; method: immunoSEQ multiplex PCR. Of around 250,000 clones listed, about 15% are singletons. No cognate antigen is known for these TCRs. The sample was naive CD4+ T cells from blood. The receptors originated from a man younger than 40 with type 1 diabetes.

This sequence joins TRBV7-2 and TRBJ1-2; perhaps TRBD1 as D (5 bases). Germline CDR1 is SGHTA and CDR2 is FQGNSA. V dropped 4 bases and J dropped 4 bases, with 16 bases sitting between them. The CDR3 is made up of 15 amino acids. CDR3 residues: CASSSDGGGGYGYTF. In nucleotides, the CDR3 is TGTGCCAGCAGCTCGGATGGTGGGGGAGGCTATGGCTACACCTTC. Filled out from reference TRBV7-2 and TRBJ1-2, the complete variable domain reads GAGVSQSPSNKVTEKGKDVELRCDPISGHTALYWYRQSLGQGLEFLIYFQGNSAPDKSGLPSDRFSAERTGGSVSTLTIQRTQQEDSAVYLCASSSDGGGGYGYTFGSGTRLTVV.

This CDR3 reads CAGRGDRGSNSPLHF. In DNA form, the CDR3 reads TGTGCCGGCCGGGGGGACAGGGGTAGTAATTCACCCCTCCACTTT. This chain uses TRBV2 with TRBJ1-6; 10 bases are a match to TRBD1. This CDR3 comprises 15 residues. Germline V lookup: CDR1 SNHLY, CDR2 FYNNEI. With 11 bases clipped from V and 6 bases from J, the junction kept 10 bases outside the gene matches.

The chain combines TRBV6-5 with TRBJ1-3; D gene ambiguous. This CDR3 comprises 16 residues. Germline CDR1 reads MNHEY; CDR2 reads SVGAGI. Trimming pared 0 bases from V and 9 bases from J, leaving 18 bases between. DNA for the CDR3: TGTGCCAGCAGTTACTCCTCCGGGTCCATCGGAGGCACCATATATTTT. As protein: CASSYSSGSIGGTIYF.

This clone was observed a few times. The V and J genes are TRBV18 and TRBJ1-5; D unclear. V was cut by 3 bases and J by 7 bases, with 10 bases left in between. CDR3 length: 13 residues. Germline CDR1 is KGHSH and CDR2 is LQKENI. The chain's CDR3 is CASSPEGKQPQHF. The CDR3 DNA is TGTGCCAGCTCACCGGAGGGTAAACAGCCCCAGCATTTT.

The chain is built from TRBV18 and TRBJ2-7, with D maybe TRBD2 (6 bases). The CDR3 sequence is 15 residues long. Per the germline V gene, CDR1 is KGHSH and CDR2 is LQKENI. V lost 3 bases and J 1 base, leaving 13 bases between the germline ends. The CDR3 DNA reads TGTGCCAGCTCACCCCTAGCGCTCTCTTCCTACGAGCAGTACTTC. Encoded protein: CASSPLALSSYEQYF.

The chain uses TRBV4-1 and TRBJ2-4, with D perhaps matching TRBD2 (5 bases). V shed 1 base and J shed 8 bases, with 12 bases lying between them. CDR1 MGHRA and CDR2 YSYEKL come from the germline V gene. The CDR3 sequence is 14 residues long. CDR3 coding DNA: TGCGCCAGCAGCCAAGTAACAGCGGAGGACATTCAGTACTTC. It specifies CASSQVTAEDIQYF.

This clone was seen a handful of times. The chain links TRBV13 to TRBJ1-6, with 7 bases fitting TRBD1. J lost 4 bases, V lost 3 bases, and 3 bases had no gene match. Per germline, CDR1 PRHDT and CDR2 FYEKMQ (reference sequence). The CDR3 loop spans 15 amino acids. The CDR3 DNA follows: TGTGCCAGCAGCTTTGGGACAGCTTATAATTCACCCCTCCACTTT. Protein: CASSFGTAYNSPLHF.

The chain joins TRBV23-1 to TRBJ1-6; the match to TRBD1 covers 9 bases. TRBV23-1 qualifies as an ORF whose function is uncertain. The CDR3 covers 16 residues. Trimming took 5 bases from V and 8 from J; bases not matched to a gene: 10. CDR3 nucleotide sequence: TGCGCCAGCAGTGACCCCAGTCGGGACAGGGATTCACCCCTCCACTTT. This sequence encodes CASSDPSRDRDSPLHF.

The rearrangement uses TRBV20-1 and TRBJ2-3; D uncertain. The ends were cut back, 1 base at V and 3 bases at J, with 2 bases in the middle. This CDR3 has 11 amino acids. Germline assignment: CDR1 DFQATT and CDR2 SNEGSKA (reference sequence). The CDR3 loop reads CSARATDTQYF. For the CDR3, the DNA is TGCAGTGCTAGAGCTACAGATACGCAGTATTTT.

This clone was detected only a few times. The chain is built from TRBV7-2 and TRBJ2-1, with 10 positions matching TRBD2. J gave up 6 bases and V 1 base, and 0 bases lay outside the gene matches. CDR1 is SGHTA, CDR2 FQGNSA, per germline. CDR3 length: 14 amino acids. The CDR3 loop reads CASSLGTSGNEQFF. CDR3 nucleotides: TGTGCCAGCAGCTTAGGGACTAGCGGCAATGAGCAGTTCTTC.